The sequence of this TCR beta chain was determined in a study of T cells in Graves' hyperthyroidism and ophthalmopathy. The investigators amplified TCR beta CDR3 regions from RNA transcripts. In the first-round RT-PCR of the TCR CDR3, the HTBI primer set was used. Each CDR3 protein gets one entry after TCRdb re-called the multiplex PCR reads with MiXCR. Of 190,000 or so distinct CDR3 sequences detected, about 18% appear once; the ten largest clones hold approximately 40%. Study outcomes and limitations: A 13 V-J model separated ophthalmopathy from stable hyperthyroidism. Among clonotypes expanded in thyroid above 0.001, most were also found in blood.

Each diagnosis drew on symptoms, thyroxine, TRAb, thyroid ultrasound and orbital computed tomography findings. Extraction of PBMCs used approximately 10 ml of fresh peripheral blood. This clonotype was counted only a few times. The antigen remains undetermined. With 3 bases removed from V and 8 bases from J, the gap between germline ends came to 10 bases. CDR3 length: 13 amino acids. Per the germline V gene, CDR1 is SGHDN and CDR2 is FVKESK. J is TRBJ1-4 and V is TRBV14, with D perhaps TRBD1 (5 bases). The sequence was collected from a man aged 35-49 years with Graves' hyperthyroidism. Source material: blood. DNA of the CDR3: TGTGCCAGCAGCCAGGGGGGATCGGAAAAACTGTTTTTT. This codes for CASSQGGSEKLFF.